Listed below are T cell receptor beta chains from one sample, sequenced in a study of blood T cell repertoires in COVID-19. Method: immunoSEQ multiplex PCR; TCRdb's copy keeps in-frame clones and lacks some. The table shows 500,000 to 600,000 clones, with less than 90% occurring only once. The sequenced sample was peripheral blood. These receptors were collected from a woman in her forties or fifties with COVID-19, enrolled during active disease. Each CDR3 is given with its conserved first and last residue. The order of the fields is D gene, clone size, J gene, V gene, CDR3 DNA, CDR3 protein. The D gene is left open where the match is weak. For some rows the clone size is stated as once, few or many, or as a class when expanded; others skip it.

-,few,TRBJ1-1,TRBV5-1,TGCGCCAGCAGCTTAAAACCGGGACACCCTGAAGGCACTGAAGCTTTCTTT,CASSLKPGHPEGTEAFF
-,-,TRBJ1-5,TRBV6-6,TGTGCCAGCGCCCTACTAGGGGGAGGCAATCAGCCCCAGCATTTT,CASALLGGGNQPQHF
TRBD1,-,TRBJ1-5,TRBV28,TGTGCCAGCTACAGGGGGCGCGGCAATCAGCCCCAGCATTTT,CASYRGRGNQPQHF
-,-,TRBJ1-2,TRBV9,TGTGCCAGCAGCGTAGGCCACGGGACTAACTATGGCTACACCTTC,CASSVGHGTNYGYTF
-,-,TRBJ1-1,TRBV7-9,TGTGCCAGCAGCCCCGGTGGCACTGAAGCTTTCTTT,CASSPGGTEAFF
-,-,TRBJ1-1,TRBV10-3,TGTGCCATCAAATTCGGGGAGAACACTGAAGCTTTCTTT,CAIKFGENTEAFF
TRBD2,-,TRBJ2-5,TRBV24-1,TGTGCCACCAGTGAGGGGGGGTTAGAGACCCAGTACTTC,CATSEGGLETQYF
-,-,TRBJ2-1,TRBV6-5,TGTGCCAGCAGTTACACCGCGGGCCTGGCCTATGAGCAGTTCTTC,CASSYTAGLAYEQFF
-,once,TRBJ2-4,TRBV6-5,TGTGCCAGCAGGGGGGGAGAAATTCAGTACTTC,CASRGGEIQYF
TRBD1,-,TRBJ1-1,TRBV7-9,TGTGCCAGCAGCCCGCGGGGACAGGGATTCACTGAAGCTTTCTTT,CASSPRGQGFTEAFF
TRBD1,few,TRBJ2-2,TRBV7-9,TGTGCCAGCAGCCCTAGGGGGCTGACCGGGGAGCTGTTTTTT,CASSPRGLTGELFF
TRBD2,-,TRBJ2-3,TRBV5-1,TGCGCCAGCAGCTTCGGGCGGGGGGGCACAGATACGCAGTATTTT,CASSFGRGGTDTQYF
TRBD1,-,TRBJ1-1,TRBV10-1,TGCGCCAGCAGCGGACAGGGGACCACTGAAGCTTTCTTT,CASSGQGTTEAFF
-,-,TRBJ1-2,TRBV29-1,TGCAGCGTTGGAGACCCGTCGGGGGGCTACACCTTC,CSVGDPSGGYTF
-,-,TRBJ2-3,TRBV7-2,TGTGCCAGCAGAGGTGGGGGGGCTGGGGCAGATACGCAGTATTTT,CASRGGGAGADTQYF
TRBD1,-,TRBJ1-2,TRBV29-1,TGCAGCGTTGCGAGGGACAGTGGACTCTATGGCTACACCTTC,CSVARDSGLYGYTF
-,-,TRBJ1-1,TRBV5-4,TGTGCCAGCAGCGGGCAGATGAACACTGAAGCTTTCTTT,CASSGQMNTEAFF
-,few,TRBJ1-5,TRBV2,TGTGCCAGCAGTGGGGCGACCCCCGACCAGCCCCAGCATTTT,CASSGATPDQPQHF
TRBD2,-,TRBJ2-1,TRBV7-2,TGTGCCAGCACCTCAAACCCGGGGAGGGACAATGAGCAGTTCTTC,CASTSNPGRDNEQFF
-,-,TRBJ2-3,TRBV6-6,TGTGCCAGCAGTTACCGGGGGAGAGCGAGCACAGATACGCAGTATTTT,CASSYRGRASTDTQYF
-,-,TRBJ1-2,TRBV6-2/TRBV6-3,TGTGCCAGCAGTCCGACTGCTTATGGCTACACCTTC,CASSPTAYGYTF
TRBD1,-,TRBJ1-2,TRBV28,TGTGCCAGCAGTGCTTCGGGACAGTTTAAAGGCTACACCTTC,CASSASGQFKGYTF
TRBD1,-,TRBJ2-3,TRBV7-9,TGTGCCAGCAGCGGATGGGACAGGGGGCTCGTGGATACGCAGTATTTT,CASSGWDRGLVDTQYF
-,-,TRBJ1-3,TRBV9,TGTGCCAGCAGCGTAGTAGCTGGAAACACCATATATTTT,CASSVVAGNTIYF
-,-,TRBJ1-2,TRBV5-4,TGTGCCAGCAGCTACAGGGACACTCACTATGGCTACACCTTC,CASSYRDTHYGYTF
TRBD1,-,TRBJ2-2,TRBV27,TGTGCCAGCAGTTCGGGACAGGGAGTCCCCTCGGGAACCGGGGAGCTGTTTTTT,CASSSGQGVPSGTGELFF
-,-,TRBJ1-6,TRBV24-1,TGTGCCACCAGCGGGGGAAGTTATAATTCACCCCTCCACTTT,CATSGGSYNSPLHF
TRBD1,-,TRBJ1-5,TRBV7-2,TGTGCCAGCAGCAAGCCAGGGACAGCCCAGCCCCAGCATTTT,CASSKPGTAQPQHF
TRBD2,-,TRBJ2-3,TRBV11-3,TGTGCCAGCAGCTCGGGACTAGCGGCTAGCACAGATACGCAGTATTTT,CASSSGLAASTDTQYF
-,-,TRBJ1-3,TRBV4-1,TGCGCCAGCAGCGGAGGACCGGGACAACGAACTGGAAACACCATATATTTT,CASSGGPGQRTGNTIYF
-,-,TRBJ1-4,TRBV28,TGTGCCAGTTCATCCTTTAGGGGGACCAATGAAAAACTGTTTTTT,CASSSFRGTNEKLFF
TRBD1,-,TRBJ1-2,TRBV10-3,TGTGCCATCAGTGAGTCAGACAGGGAAAATGGCTACACCTTC,CAISESDRENGYTF
-,-,TRBJ2-4,TRBV30,TGTGCCTGGAGTGCCGGGTTGAACATTCAGTACTTC,CAWSAGLNIQYF
-,few,TRBJ2-1,TRBV27,TGTGCCAGTCGTGCGACACCCCGAATAGACAATGAGCAGTTCTTC,CASRATPRIDNEQFF
TRBD1,-,TRBJ2-5,TRBV4-1,TGCGCCAGCAGCCAAGATGCGCCGGGACAGGGACAAGAGACCCAGTACTTC,CASSQDAPGQGQETQYF
TRBD1,-,TRBJ1-5,TRBV24-1,TGTGCCACCAGTGATTGGACAGGGGACGGGTACAATCAGCCCCAGCATTTT,CATSDWTGDGYNQPQHF
-,once,TRBJ1-2,TRBV24-1,TGTGCCACCAGTGATAACAATGGCTACACCTTC,CATSDNNGYTF
-,-,TRBJ1-6,TRBV5-8,TGTGCCAGCAGCTATATACCGACAAAGCCCAATTCACCCCTCCACTTT,CASSYIPTKPNSPLHF
TRBD2,-,TRBJ2-6,TRBV4-2,TGTGCCAGCAGCCAAGATCCCTGGGTAGCGGGGGGGCCTACTGGGGCCAACGTCCTGACTTTC,CASSQDPWVAGGPTGANVLTF
-,-,TRBJ1-2,TRBV5-1,TGCGCCAGCAGCTTGGAGAGAGTCTATGGCTACACCTTC,CASSLERVYGYTF
-,-,TRBJ2-7,TRBV5-6,TGTGCCAGCAGCTTGGTATGGCCTTCCTACGAGCAGTACTTC,CASSLVWPSYEQYF
-,-,TRBJ1-3,TRBV9,TGTGCCAGCAGCGACGGTGGCTCTGGAAACACCATATATTTT,CASSDGGSGNTIYF
TRBD1,-,TRBJ1-3,TRBV19,TGTGCCAGTAGTGAAGACAGGGTCTCTGGAAACACCATATATTTT,CASSEDRVSGNTIYF
-,once,TRBJ2-1,TRBV10-3,TGTGCCATCAGTGGGGACACCTCCTACAATGAGCAGTTCTTC,CAISGDTSYNEQFF
TRBD1,-,TRBJ1-5,TRBV7-9,TGTGCCAGCAGCTTTGACAGGGGGCCCAATCAGCCCCAGCATTTT,CASSFDRGPNQPQHF
TRBD2,once,TRBJ2-7,TRBV7-2,TGTGCCAGCAGCTTGACTAGCGGTGCTATCTACGAGCAGTACTTC,CASSLTSGAIYEQYF
-,-,TRBJ2-2,TRBV6-2/TRBV6-3,TGTGCCAGCAGTTACCGGGGGACCTACACCGGGGAGCTGTTTTTT,CASSYRGTYTGELFF
-,-,TRBJ1-4,TRBV5-4,TGTGCCAGCAGCTTGGGTGTTACGGCGGCGGCTAATGAAAAACTGTTTTTT,CASSLGVTAAANEKLFF
TRBD2,-,TRBJ2-1,TRBV27,TGTGCCAGCAGTTTGATCGGGACTAGCGGGAATGAGCAGTTCTTC,CASSLIGTSGNEQFF